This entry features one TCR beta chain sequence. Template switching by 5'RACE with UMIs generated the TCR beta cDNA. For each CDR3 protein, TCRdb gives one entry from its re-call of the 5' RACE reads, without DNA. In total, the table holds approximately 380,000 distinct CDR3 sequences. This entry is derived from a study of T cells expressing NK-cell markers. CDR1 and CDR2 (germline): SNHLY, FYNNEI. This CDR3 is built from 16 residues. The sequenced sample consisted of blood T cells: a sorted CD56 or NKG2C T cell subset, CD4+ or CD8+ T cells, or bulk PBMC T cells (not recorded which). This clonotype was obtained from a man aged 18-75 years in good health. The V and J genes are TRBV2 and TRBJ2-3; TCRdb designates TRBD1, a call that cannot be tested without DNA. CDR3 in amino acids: CASKYPPTGSPDTQYF.